One T cell receptor (beta chain) is described in this entry. Which antigen it targets is not known. The record has no base qualities; no much larger clone is one base away. This sample was included in a study of blood T cells in healthy people across ages (dated by TCRdb to the mid-2010s). Background for the entire study: In model experiments, template switching captured roughly one uniquely barcoded TCR beta cDNA molecule for every two T cells. Age-related changes in TCR beta repertoire diversity were measured in the study by deep sequencing normalized with unique cDNA molecular identifiers. For two donors (one aged 18 to 30 and one aged 80 or older), the study analyzed two additional independent replicas of 1 million unique cDNA reads from the same blood draw. The donors were divided into four age groups: young (average roughly 17 years), middle-aged (approximately 39), aged (roughly 66) and long-lived (about 79).

CDR1 and CDR2 are drawn from the germline V gene (reference sequence): DFQATT, SNEGSKA. From its cysteine to its phenylalanine, the CDR3 spans 14 amino acids. Of the read, only the CDR3 DNA is kept; its 42 bases are in frame from base 1. General study outcomes and caveats: Estimates of total diversity based on one million sequenced T cells were regarded as lower bounds and as underestimates. Donor CMV infection status was unknown, potentially confounding age-related changes in expanded clonotypes. Observed TCR beta diversity per million T cells fell roughly linearly with age, and a significant reduction was already apparent by age about 38. There was a strong correlation between observed TCR beta diversity and the percentage of naive T cells measured by flow cytometry. Conclusive comparison of naive and antigen-experienced compartments was prevented by the profiling of bulk unsorted PBMCs. Compared with the aged group, more naive CD4+ T cells, fewer expanded clones and increased TCR diversity were shown by the long-lived group, suggesting age selection.

Systemically healthy Caucasian individuals from Russia, around 38 in total and aged roughly 6 to 95 years, were included as donors. Each donor gave ten milliliters of peripheral blood, drawn into EDTA-treated Vacutainer tubes. Ficoll-Paque density-gradient centrifugation was used to isolate PBMCs, with at least 7 million per sample. Trizol reagent was used to extract total RNA from PBMCs, with at least 6 micrograms per sample. The percentages of naive CD45RAhigh/CD27high T cells were determined by flow cytometry on a PBMC aliquot from every donor. Libraries were made using 5' RACE. Sequenced on an Illumina HiSeq 2500. The second PCR ran for about 6 to 11 cycles and used a J-beta primer mix along with a sample-barcoded 5' primer. A template-switch 5' adaptor carrying 12 random nucleotides introduced a unique molecular identifier onto each TCR beta cDNA molecule. Each sample yielded at least 2.5 million CDR3-containing paired-end reads. The Mint cDNA synthesis kit, primed by a TRBC-specific oligonucleotide, was used to synthesize first-strand cDNA from all RNA. After uracil-DNA glycosylase treatment, a first 18-cycle PCR used universal primers M1SS and BC2_uni_R on all cDNA. From the authors' description of their analysis: Each sample was normalized by randomly selecting 1 million high-quality reads, each carrying a distinct molecular identifier. Reads with shared molecular identifiers were discarded instead of being binned into consensus sequences. MiTCR, set to a Q25 quality threshold and the strictest error-elimination algorithm, was used for CDR3 identification, clonotype clustering and error correction. A nonparametric unseen species model with Euler transformation was used to estimate a lower bound on total TCR beta diversity. TCRdb itself trimmed the public reads at Q25 with fastp, ran MiXCR and retained productive beta chains. Each entry is one CDR3 protein sequence, shown with its most common DNA and genes. The V and J calls reflect TCRdb's pipeline rather than the authors' work. The sample table holds approximately 900,000 distinct CDR3 sequences, of which almost 30% were seen once. Around 9.6% of the sample rests with the top ten.

The sample was also linked to a second study, of T cells of mothers and their children. Looking at the second paper: Donors were nine systemically healthy Caucasian individuals: three mothers and their six children. cDNA synthesis used all of the extracted RNA, with roughly 1.6 ug of RNA in each 15 ul reaction. Sample barcodes and 2-4 random nucleotides were added via the M1S primer in the second PCR. More than 9.5 million TCR beta CDR3 reads were obtained from each mother, and approximately 3 million reads were obtained from each child. TCR recombination output is similarly shaped by thymic selection in related and unrelated pairs, with a minor effect exerted by inherited differences. Normalized repertoire overlap was always found to be slightly, but never significantly, higher in related mother-child pairs than in unrelated mother-child pairs. Persistent microchimeric T cell clones were not detected, at a sensitivity of around 95 clones per million clonotypes. Deep NGS was used in the study to compare the TCR beta repertoires of mothers and children and to look for features that separate related mother-child pairs from unrelated individuals. Mothers averaged around 40 +/- 4 years of age and children averaged about 10 +/- 4 years. After adapter ligation was performed with NEBNext reagents, the libraries were sequenced on an Illumina HiSeq 2000 with 100+100 nt paired-end reads. To avoid cross-contamination, the mother libraries and the child libraries were prepared a month apart and sequenced in separate runs. For each donor, between about 500,000 and 2,200,000 distinct TCR beta clonotypes were identified. Naive TCR beta clonotypes were estimated from low-frequency clonotypes matched to each donor's FACS-determined naive share, without sorting.

The sequence is built from TRBV20-1 and TRBJ2-4, and 12 junction bases match TRBD2. The J call may be incorrect, as the DNA end agrees better with TRBJ2-7. The sample taken for sequencing was blood. The TCR originated in a woman between 40 and 55 years old in good health. CDR3 reads: CSARTSGKGNEQYF. The bases read TGCAGTGCGAGGACTAGCGGGAAGGGCAACGAGCAGTACTTC.